What follows are 21 T cell receptor beta chains derived from one specimen sequenced in a study of blood T cell repertoires in COVID-19. The method was immunoSEQ multiplex PCR; TCRdb's version includes in-frame clones alone and lacks a portion of them. The sample holds some 310,000 clones, 87% seen once. The sequencing sample was made of peripheral blood. These receptors all come from a man aged 50-59 years with active or convalescent COVID-19.

This chain uses TRBV18 with TRBJ2-7; D ambiguous. The CDR3 runs to 11 residues. V was clipped by 6 bases and J by 1 base, with 4 bases between them. The germline gives CDR1 KGHSH, CDR2 LQKENI. In nucleotides, the CDR3 is TGTGCCAGCTCGCAGTCCTACGAGCAGTACTTC. It specifies CASSQSYEQYF.

The rearrangement joins TRBV2 to TRBJ2-3; 11 bases map to TRBD1. Trimming removed 7 bases from V and 6 bases from J; junction bases left unmatched: 9. Germline V CDR1 and CDR2: SNHLY, FYNNEI. This CDR3 has 15 residues. CDR3: CASTERTGGLDTQYF. Written as DNA, the CDR3 is TGTGCCAGCACCGAAAGGACAGGGGGCCTGGATACGCAGTATTTT.

This sequence joins TRBV7-9 and TRBJ2-3; D may be TRBD2 (6 bases). The CDR3 consists of 15 residues. Germline CDR1 SEHNR, CDR2 FQNEAQ (reference sequence). The ends were cut back, 7 bases at V and 3 bases at J, with 17 bases in the middle. DNA of the CDR3: TGTGCCAGCACCGGAGGGGCATTTTGGACAGATACGCAGTATTTT. It is translated as CASTGGAFWTDTQYF.

The chain combines TRBV1 with TRBJ2-1; the DNA was not used to check the table's D call, TRBD2. TRBV1 is an annotated pseudogene. The CDR3 is made up of 20 amino acids. The CDR3 DNA follows: TGCACCAGCAGCCAAGGTCCAGCTGAGGCACTAGCGGAGTCCTACAATGAGCAGTTCTTC. Amino acids: CTSSQGPAEALAESYNEQFF.

CDR3 in DNA: TGTGCCAGCTCACGGGAGGGACAGGGGGGTCAGCCCCAGCATTTT. Protein product: CASSREGQGGQPQHF. This chain joins TRBV18 and TRBJ1-5, with TRBD1 identical over 11 bases. Germline CDR1 reads KGHSH; CDR2 reads LQKENI. V lost 4 bases, J lost 6 bases, and 5 bases stayed unmatched. The CDR3 runs to 15 residues.

V is TRBV7-3 and J is TRBJ2-2; 9 bases align to TRBD2. This CDR3 has 15 residues. J was trimmed by 7 bases and V by 5 bases; bases with no gene match: 8. The germline V gene encodes CDR1 SGHTA and CDR2 FQGTGA. CDR3 nucleotide sequence: TGTGCCAGCAGCCCCGGTAGCGGGAGAAACGGGGAGCTGTTTTTT. This gives the protein CASSPGSGRNGELFF.

The chain joins TRBV2 to TRBJ2-2, with 9 positions matching TRBD2. The CDR3 covers 15 residues. With 5 bases clipped from V and 2 bases from J, the junction kept 3 bases outside the gene matches. From germline, CDR1 is SNHLY and CDR2 FYNNEI. CDR3 DNA sequence: TGTGCCAGCAGTATAGCGGGAGTAAACACCGGGGAGCTGTTTTTT. Amino acids: CASSIAGVNTGELFF. Based on the CDR3 plus reference TRBV2 and TRBJ2-2, the full variable domain is EPEVTQTPSHQVTQMGQEVILRCVPISNHLYFYWYRQILGQKVEFLVSFYNNEISEKSEIFDDQFSVERPDGSNFTLKIRSTKLEDSAMYFCASSIAGVNTGELFFGEGSRLTVL.

The rearrangement joins TRBV4-3 to TRBJ2-5; D is perhaps TRBD1 (8 bases). The germline V gene has CDR1 LGHNA and CDR2 YSLEER. The CDR3 has 15 residues. Trimming took off 4 bases at V and 3 bases at J, with 15 bases between the two ends. CDR3 DNA: TGCGCCAGCAGCCGAAAACAGGGGGGGGAAGAGACCCAGTACTTC. This sequence encodes CASSRKQGGEETQYF.

This chain joins TRBV7-8 and TRBJ1-2; 8 positions match TRBD1. CDR1 SGHVS and CDR2 FQNEAQ come from the germline V gene. The CDR3 is made up of 12 amino acids. V dropped 5 bases and J dropped 8; count of bases not matched to a gene: 4. The CDR3 here is CASSLDRAGYTF. The CDR3 DNA sequence: TGTGCCAGCAGCCTGGACAGGGCCGGCTACACCTTC.

The V call is TRBV6-2 or TRBV6-3, the J call TRBJ1-5; D uncertain. CDR3 length: 16 residues. V was shortened by 6 bases and J by 0 bases, with 15 bases between the two germline ends. CDR1 MNHEY and CDR2 SVGEGT come from the germline V gene. The CDR3 DNA is TGTGCCAGCAGCCGCGGGGTTTCGGTTAGCAATCAGCCCCAGCATTTT. Protein sequence: CASSRGVSVSNQPQHF.

The chain recombines TRBV19 with TRBJ1-2; no definite D call. The V end was cut by 6 bases, the J end by 4 bases, with 15 bases between. The germline V gene encodes CDR1 LNHDA and CDR2 SQIVND (reference sequence). The CDR3 loop spans 14 amino acids. As DNA, the CDR3 is TGTGCCAGTAGCAGAAATGGCCGAATCTATGGCTACACCTTC. It encodes CASSRNGRIYGYTF.

The chain is built from TRBV7-8 and TRBJ1-4; TRBD1 aligns across 9 bases. Germline CDR1 reads SGHVS; CDR2 reads FQNEAQ. Trimming at V came to 6 bases and at J to 3 bases, leaving 8 bases not matched to a gene. CDR3 length: 16 amino acids. Here the CDR3 reads CASSLDRGYPNEKLFF. The CDR3, as DNA: TGTGCCAGCAGTCTCGACAGGGGGTACCCTAATGAAAAACTGTTTTTT.

This rearrangement joins TRBV28 to TRBJ2-3; TRBD2 matches 9 bases. Looked up from germline, CDR1 is MDHEN and CDR2 is SYDVKM. The J segment lost 2 bases and the V segment lost 6 bases, leaving 6 bases of the junction unmatched. CDR3 length equals 15 residues. The CDR3 spells CASRDPSGVTDTQYF. DNA for the CDR3: TGTGCCAGCAGAGACCCTAGCGGGGTCACAGATACGCAGTATTTT.

The V call is TRBV7-2, the J call TRBJ1-1; D may be TRBD1 (5 bases). Trimming removed 6 bases at V and 4 bases at J, with 18 bases between. CDR1 is SGHTA and CDR2 is FQGNSA in the germline V gene. The CDR3 has 15 residues. For the CDR3, the DNA is TGTGCCAGCAGTTACCATCCGAGACAGTCCACTGAAGCTTTCTTT. As protein: CASSYHPRQSTEAFF.

This chain uses TRBV19 with TRBJ2-1, with 8 bases lining up with TRBD2. The germline CDR1 and CDR2 sequences are LNHDA and SQIVND (reference sequence). V lost 1 base, J lost 4 bases, and 9 bases stayed unmatched. This CDR3 has 17 residues. The CDR3 is CASSIVVGGRSYNEQFF. The CDR3 DNA is TGTGCCAGTAGTATAGTAGTCGGCGGGAGGTCATACAATGAGCAGTTCTTC.

Turning to this clone: At one of its ends the junction is not consistent with the germline gene, which may arise from a read error. The chain couples TRBV5-1 to TRBJ1-4; possible D gene TRBD1, 5 bases. The CDR3 has 13 residues. In germline, CDR1 is SGHRS, CDR2 YFSETQ. The CDR3: CASGEEGNEELFF. The CDR3 DNA reads TGCGCCAGCGGAGAGGAGGGGAATGAAGAACTGTTTTTT.

This rearrangement joins TRBV18 to TRBJ2-2; maybe TRBD2 (6 bases). Trimming left V 5 bases short and J 3 bases short, with 16 bases between. The germline gives CDR1 KGHSH, CDR2 LQKENI. This CDR3 region has 16 residues. CDR3 region: CASSKFVTGDTGELFF. The DNA of the CDR3 is TGTGCCAGCTCAAAATTTGTTACGGGGGACACCGGGGAGCTGTTTTTT.

The chain uses TRBV27 and TRBJ1-5; TRBD1 is a possible D gene (6 bases). This CDR3 spans 14 amino acids. The germline V gene has CDR1 MNHEY and CDR2 SMNVEV (reference sequence). V dropped 8 bases and J dropped 5 bases, with 16 bases sitting between them. The CDR3 bases are TGTGCCAGCGGGTCGGGGACAACCTATCAGCCCCAGCATTTT. It yields the protein CASGSGTTYQPQHF.

This clone occurred a few times. This chain links TRBV7-4 with TRBJ2-3; a possible D gene is TRBD1 (5 bases). Looked up from germline, CDR1 is SGHVT and CDR2 is SQSDAQ. The CDR3 runs 16 residues. Trimming removed 1 base at V and 3 bases at J, with 14 bases between. CDR3 nucleotide sequence: TGTGCCAGCAGCTTAGAGAGAAGGGCAGGGACAGATACGCAGTATTTT. This encodes CASSLERRAGTDTQYF.

The chain is built from TRBV4-2 and TRBJ2-5; no firm D call. The germline V gene has CDR1 LGHNA and CDR2 YNFKEQ. The CDR3 sequence is 15 residues long. The V and J ends lost 1 base and 0 bases respectively, with 9 bases between them. The CDR3 is CASSQVSAYQETQYF. The CDR3 DNA sequence: TGTGCCAGCAGCCAAGTATCCGCGTACCAAGAGACCCAGTACTTC.

This chain uses TRBV9 with TRBJ2-3; 8 bases are a match to TRBD2. The germline gives CDR1 SGDLS, CDR2 YYNGEE. V was clipped by 0 bases and J by 4 bases; unmatched bases: 4. The length of the CDR3 is 15 residues. CDR3 coding DNA: TGTGCCAGCAGCGTAGTATCGGGGGGGCCAGATACGCAGTATTTT. It encodes CASSVVSGGPDTQYF.